Presented here are 18 T cell receptor beta chains from one specimen sequenced in a study of T cells in Graves' hyperthyroidism and ophthalmopathy. RNA transcripts served as the template for amplifying TCR beta CDR3 regions. TCR CDR3 regions were first amplified by RT-PCR with HTBI primers. TCRdb ran MiXCR on the multiplex PCR reads and lists one entry per CDR3 protein. Here the sample spans around 610,000 distinct CDR3 sequences, approximately 15% being singletons. The sequenced sample was blood. These receptors originate from a woman aged 40-49 years with Graves' ophthalmopathy.

This chain links TRBV6-4 with TRBJ1-1; the D gene is possibly TRBD1 (6 bases). V was shortened by 3 bases and J by 6 bases, with 11 bases between the two germline ends. The CDR3 has 13 amino acids. Germline CDR1 MRHNA, CDR2 SNTAGT. The CDR3 DNA follows: TGTGCCAGCAGTGAACTAGGGGGGTCTGAAGCTTTCTTT. Translating gives CASSELGGSEAFF.

This clonotype appeared many times. This chain uses TRBV20-1 with TRBJ2-7; D is undetermined. The CDR3 is 13 amino acids. Trimming shortened V by 0 bases and J by 5 bases, and 11 bases separated the two germline ends. CDR1 and CDR2 (germline): DFQATT, SNEGSKA (reference sequence). The CDR3 DNA reads as TGCAGTGCTAGAGACCCCCCCGAGCACGAGCAGTACTTC. Its translation: CSARDPPEHEQYF.

Ten or more counts support this clonotype. This chain connects TRBV2 to TRBJ1-6; the D gene is possibly TRBD1 (5 bases). The CDR3 is 14 residues long. Germline loops: CDR1 SNHLY, CDR2 FYNNEI. Trimming took 5 bases from V and 1 from J, leaving 6 bases between them. The CDR3 loop reads CASSPGSYNSPLHF. The CDR3 nucleotides are TGTGCCAGCAGTCCAGGGTCCTATAATTCACCCCTCCACTTT.

This clonotype was counted a few times. This chain links TRBV2 with TRBJ1-1; TRBD1 might be the D (5 bases). The CDR3 has 14 residues. V was trimmed by 3 bases and J by 9 bases, leaving 17 bases between them. Germline loops: CDR1 SNHLY, CDR2 FYNNEI. CDR3 sequence reads: CASSDSGHGAKAFF. The CDR3 bases are TGTGCCAGCAGTGACTCCGGACACGGGGCTAAAGCTTTCTTT.

This clonotype was observed a few times. This chain joins TRBV27 and TRBJ2-7; maybe TRBD2 (5 bases). V lost 3 bases and J lost 3, with 12 bases in between. Germline-derived CDR1 and CDR2 are MNHEY and SMNVEV (reference sequence). The CDR3 is made up of 14 amino acids. The CDR3 nucleotides are TGTGCCAGCAGTTTCACAGCGGATCTCTACGAGCAGTACTTC. Amino acids: CASSFTADLYEQYF.

This clonotype was observed a few times. V gene TRBV20-1 combines with J gene TRBJ2-5; 7 nucleotides align to TRBD2. Germline V CDR1 and CDR2: DFQATT, SNEGSKA (reference sequence). V was pared by 2 bases and J by 3 bases, with 6 bases of the junction left unmatched. This CDR3 region has 14 residues. CDR3 loop: CSARRGDPEETQYF. CDR3 DNA sequence: TGCAGTGCTAGACGGGGGGACCCTGAAGAGACCCAGTACTTC.

The J gene is TRBJ2-7, the V gene TRBV6-5, with D possibly being TRBD1 (6 bases). Germline V CDR1 and CDR2: MNHEY, SVGAGI. Deletions cut 1 base from V and 0 bases from J, with 7 bases between. This CDR3 has 14 amino acids. DNA of the CDR3: TGTGCCAGCAGTTACTGGGGGCCCTCCTACGAGCAGTACTTC. Its translation: CASSYWGPSYEQYF.

At least ten counts were recorded for this clonotype. The gene calls are TRBV12-3 or TRBV12-4 and TRBJ2-2, with unresolved D. CDR3 length: 13 residues. Trimming pared 6 bases from V and 1 base from J, leaving 6 bases between. The CDR3 protein is CASRSWNTGELFF. CDR3 in DNA: TGTGCCAGCAGGTCGTGGAACACCGGGGAGCTGTTTTTT.

This clonotype has just one count. V gene TRBV15 combines with J gene TRBJ2-7, with 7 bases identical to TRBD2. V shed 3 bases, J shed 3 bases, and the junction held 8 bases outside the gene matches. The length of the CDR3 is 15 residues. Germline CDR1 is LNHNV and CDR2 is YYDKDF (reference sequence). Written as DNA, the CDR3 is TGTGCCACCAGCAGTCGTGGTCCTAGCGGCTACGAGCAGTACTTC. This gives the protein CATSSRGPSGYEQYF.

Ten or more counts support this clonotype. The CDR3 nucleotides are TGTGCCAGCAGCTTAGTGGCCGGGTACAATCAGCCCCAGCATTTT. Translating gives CASSLVAGYNQPQHF. The chain has TRBV7-2 and TRBJ1-5; D is undetermined. This CDR3 has 15 residues. V gave up 1 base and J gave up 3 bases, with 10 bases separating them. Germline values: CDR1 SGHTA, CDR2 FQGNSA.

This clonotype was seen many times. The chain carries TRBV27 and TRBJ1-2; D unclear. Between the trimmed V and J ends, which lost 6 bases and 2 bases, there was a span of 16 bases. Germline assignment: CDR1 MNHEY and CDR2 SMNVEV (reference sequence). The CDR3 contains 15 residues. DNA of the CDR3: TGTGCCAGCAGCTTCCGCTTGGAACCAAACTATGGCTACACCTTC. Residues: CASSFRLEPNYGYTF.

This clonotype was seen at least ten times. The chain carries TRBV28 and TRBJ2-7, with 7 bases fitting TRBD1. Germline lookup yields CDR1 MDHEN and CDR2 SYDVKM. The CDR3 spans 13 residues. The ends lost 4 bases at V and 5 bases at J; junction bases unmatched: 5. This chain's CDR3 is CASSSSTGNEQYF. CDR3 coding DNA: TGTGCCAGCAGTTCATCGACAGGGAACGAGCAGTACTTC.

Only a few counts were recorded for this clonotype. The V gene is TRBV20-1, the J gene TRBJ1-1, with D maybe TRBD1 (6 bases). Germline values: CDR1 DFQATT, CDR2 SNEGSKA (reference sequence). CDR3 length equals 15 residues. Trimming stripped 5 bases from V and 6 bases from J, with 22 bases between. In DNA form, the CDR3 reads TGCAGTGCTCCCAACGATAGCGGGGGCGGGGCTGAAGCTTTCTTT. This codes for CSAPNDSGGGAEAFF.

This clonotype has only a few counts. The CDR3 reads CSARRDIQGKNQPQHF. The CDR3 DNA reads as TGCAGTGCCCGCCGGGACATACAGGGCAAGAATCAGCCCCAGCATTTT. This chain connects TRBV20-1 to TRBJ1-5; D may be TRBD1 (6 bases). Trimming left V 6 bases short and J 4 bases short, with 22 bases between. The CDR3 totals 16 residues. Germline V gene lookup returns CDR1 DFQATT and CDR2 SNEGSKA (reference sequence).

At least ten counts were recorded for this clonotype. The chain joins TRBV15 to TRBJ2-7, with TRBD1 matching over 8 bases. After removal of 3 bases from V and 0 bases from J, the junction contained 4 bases not matched to a gene. The CDR3 has 15 amino acids. CDR1 LNHNV and CDR2 YYDKDF come from the germline V gene (reference sequence). The CDR3 loop is CATSSDRGSSYEQYF. CDR3 bases: TGTGCCACCAGCAGCGACAGGGGTAGCTCCTACGAGCAGTACTTC.

This clonotype was seen many times. The DNA of the CDR3 is TGCAGTGCTAGACCGATGGGACAAACCTCCTATGGCTACACCTTC. Translation gives CSARPMGQTSYGYTF. V is TRBV20-1 and J is TRBJ1-2; D may be TRBD1 (6 bases). V was clipped by 2 bases and J by 4 bases, with 17 bases between them. The germline V gene encodes CDR1 DFQATT and CDR2 SNEGSKA (reference sequence). This CDR3 has 15 residues.

The chain has TRBV5-1 and TRBJ2-2, with D maybe TRBD1 (5 bases). The CDR3 runs 15 residues. V was pared by 0 bases and J by 4 bases, with 10 bases between. Germline V CDR1 and CDR2: SGHRS, YFSETQ. For the CDR3, the DNA is TGCGCCAGCAGCTTGGCCGAAGGGGTCACCGGGGAGCTGTTTTTT. Protein sequence: CASSLAEGVTGELFF.

This clonotype has a handful of counts. This chain uses TRBV7-9 with TRBJ1-1; TRBD1 matches at 7 bases. This CDR3 has 18 residues. The ends lost 5 bases at V and 1 base at J; junction bases unmatched: 16. CDR1 SEHNR and CDR2 FQNEAQ come from the germline V gene (reference sequence). In DNA form, the CDR3 reads TGTGCCAGCAGCGGAAACAGGGGCCCTTCATCAAAGAACACTGAAGCTTTCTTT. Residues: CASSGNRGPSSKNTEAFF.